This T cell receptor beta chain comes out of a study of blood T cell repertoires in COVID-19. Study as a whole: T cells, B-cell-depleted T cells, or PBMCs provided the cDNA or gDNA that served as material.

Participants spanned ages about 18 to 95 years and resided in roughly 22 US areas. As processed by the authors: Using reference gene primer amplification, nucleated cell counts were estimated. Here immunoSEQ multiplex PCR was the method, and the copy in TCRdb shows in-frame clones only, minus some. V and J calls plus clone size are reproduced from that table; the DNA served to infer D and trimming. Altogether about 170,000 clones are present, about 90% being singletons, with the ten largest covering about 6.5%. Between the trimmed V and J ends, which lost 0 bases and 1 base, there was a span of 9 bases. Germline CDR1 is MGHRA and CDR2 is YSYEKL. The CDR3 consists of 15 residues.

The receptor was derived from a woman aged 50 to 60 who had recovered from COVID-19. V gene TRBV4-1 combines with J gene TRBJ1-2; D remains ambiguous. The sequenced sample was PBMCs or T cells enriched from blood (not recorded which). This CDR3 reads CASSQDQFGNYGYTF. As DNA, the CDR3 is TGCGCCAGCAGCCAAGATCAGTTTGGTAACTATGGCTACACCTTC.